The rows below give T cell receptor beta chains drawn from one sample of a study of CD8 T cells in ankylosing spondylitis. Using its own MiXCR run on the 5' RACE reads, TCRdb lists one record per CDR3 protein. The sample includes over 100,000 distinct CDR3 sequences, over 10% of them seen just once. The sequencing input was blood, either unsorted or a sorted T cell fraction (not recorded which). These receptors were taken from a female donor with ankylosing spondylitis or in good health (not recorded which). The CDR3 runs from the conserved cysteine through the conserved F or W. Fields, in order: J gene, D gene, clone size, V gene, CDR3 protein, CDR3 DNA. D genes are given only for firm matches. Size is omitted from some rows. Given values are once, few, many or a class for expanded clones.

TRBJ1-1	-	many	TRBV28	CASINSFSEAFF	TGTGCCAGCATAAATTCTTTCTCTGAAGCTTTCTTT
TRBJ2-4	-	many	TRBV20-1	CSARLARTGSIQYF	TGCAGTGCTCGACTAGCGCGGACAGGGAGCATTCAGTACTTC
TRBJ2-3	TRBD2	many	TRBV7-2	CASSDPGLAADTQYF	TGTGCCAGCAGCGACCCAGGACTAGCCGCAGATACGCAGTATTTT
TRBJ1-2	-	many	TRBV28	CASSLSESYGYTF	TGTGCCAGCAGTTTATCTGAATCCTATGGCTACACCTTC
TRBJ1-1	TRBD1	many	TRBV28	CASSWDRGATLNTEAFF	TGTGCCAGCAGCTGGGACAGGGGCGCAACACTAAACACTGAAGCTTTCTTT
TRBJ2-3	TRBD2	many	TRBV7-8	CASSPGLASPDTQYF	TGTGCCAGCAGCCCCGGACTAGCATCTCCAGATACGCAGTATTTT
TRBJ2-7	TRBD2	many	TRBV20-1	CSAERTSASLPEQYF	TGCAGTGCTGAGCGGACTAGCGCCTCACTTCCCGAGCAGTACTTC
TRBJ1-4	TRBD1	-	TRBV5-6	CASSPRDSSTNEKLFF	TGTGCCAGCAGCCCCAGGGACAGTTCAACTAATGAAAAACTGTTTTTT
TRBJ2-1	-	-	TRBV7-9	CASSPGFEQFF	TGTGCCAGCAGCCCAGGGTTTGAGCAGTTCTTC
TRBJ2-1	-	few	TRBV2	CASSSEVSYNEQFF	TGTGCCAGCAGTTCGGAGGTCTCCTACAATGAGCAGTTCTTC
TRBJ1-5	-	many	TRBV6-5	CASSYSPGEDQPQHF	TGTGCCAGCAGTTACTCGCCAGGGGAAGATCAGCCCCAGCATTTT
TRBJ1-2	-	few	TRBV2	CASIKGPQTNYGYTF	TGTGCCAGCATCAAGGGACCGCAAACTAACTATGGCTACACCTTC
TRBJ2-7	TRBD1	-	TRBV10-1	CASSDTGTGAYYEQYF	TGCGCCAGCAGTGATACCGGGACAGGTGCTTACTACGAGCAGTACTTC
TRBJ2-4	TRBD2	-	TRBV7-9	CASSNSGAENIQYF	TGTGCCAGCAGCAACAGCGGGGCTGAAAACATTCAGTACTTC
TRBJ2-6	TRBD1	many	TRBV28	CASSTTGGASGANVLTF	TGTGCCAGCAGTACGACAGGGGGCGCATCTGGGGCCAACGTCCTGACTTTC
TRBJ1-1	-	many	TRBV29-1	CSVAGQYNTEAFF	TGCAGCGTTGCCGGGCAATACAACACTGAAGCTTTCTTT
TRBJ2-2	TRBD2	many	TRBV7-2	CASTVAGLYTGELFF	TGTGCCAGCACCGTAGCGGGCTTATACACCGGGGAGCTGTTTTTT
TRBJ2-5	-	many	TRBV9	CASSVWGRETQYF	TGTGCCAGCAGCGTATGGGGGAGAGAGACCCAGTACTTC
TRBJ2-1	TRBD1	-	TRBV27	CASSQDRAYNEQFF	TGTGCCAGCAGTCAGGACAGGGCCTACAATGAGCAGTTCTTC
TRBJ2-3	-	many	TRBV5-1	CASNWGDTQYF	TGCGCCAGCAATTGGGGCGATACGCAGTATTTT
TRBJ2-7	-	many	TRBV24-1	CATSGTGLDHEQYF	TGTGCCACCAGTGGAACGGGATTGGACCACGAGCAGTACTTC
TRBJ2-2	TRBD2	many	TRBV20-1	CSARDLGRLAGELNTGELFF	TGCAGTGCTAGAGATCTTGGTCGGCTAGCGGGGGAGTTGAACACCGGGGAGCTGTTTTTT
TRBJ2-1	TRBD2	-	TRBV7-9	CASSLGLGSEYNEQFF	TGTGCCAGCAGCTTGGGACTAGGATCCGAGTACAATGAGCAGTTCTTC
TRBJ1-1	-	many	TRBV7-2	CASSLARGGTEAFF	TGTGCCAGCAGCTTAGCAAGGGGAGGCACTGAAGCTTTCTTT
TRBJ2-1	-	-	TRBV4-2	CASSQDGSGQNEQFF	TGTGCCAGCAGCCAAGACGGGTCCGGTCAGAATGAGCAGTTCTTC
TRBJ2-1	TRBD2	many	TRBV7-2	CASSLIGLAVGNEQFF	TGTGCCAGCAGCTTAATTGGACTAGCGGTGGGGAATGAGCAGTTCTTC
TRBJ2-2	TRBD1	many	TRBV4-1	CASSWGQGASGELFF	TGCGCCAGCAGTTGGGGACAGGGGGCATCCGGGGAGCTGTTTTTT
TRBJ2-1	-	many	TRBV24-1	CATSEGASINEQFF	TGTGCCACCAGTGAAGGGGCTAGCATTAATGAGCAGTTCTTC
TRBJ2-7	TRBD2	many	TRBV29-1	CSVLTTGTSGTSTYEQYF	TGCAGCGTTTTGACGACCGGGACTAGCGGGACTTCAACCTACGAGCAGTACTTC
TRBJ1-5	-	many	TRBV12-3/TRBV12-4	CASSFMQGNYPQHF	TGTGCCAGCAGTTTCATGCAGGGGAATTACCCCCAGCATTTT
TRBJ2-3	-	many	TRBV7-2	CASSLSQGADTQYF	TGTGCCAGCAGCTTGTCGCAGGGCGCAGATACGCAGTATTTT
TRBJ2-6	-	-	TRBV14	CASSATSGGANVLTF	TGTGCCAGCAGCGCTACCTCTGGAGGGGCCAACGTCCTGACTTTC
TRBJ2-1	-	-	TRBV18	CASSAGALGLNEQFF	TGTGCCAGCTCCGCCGGGGCTCTCGGCCTCAATGAGCAGTTCTTC
TRBJ2-1	-	many	TRBV6-5	CASSYSWSSYNEQFF	TGTGCCAGCAGTTACTCTTGGAGTTCCTACAATGAGCAGTTCTTC
TRBJ1-3	-	many	TRBV6-1	CASSPRRTDKGNTIYF	TGTGCCAGCAGTCCCCGGAGGACAGACAAGGGAAACACCATATATTTT
TRBJ2-1	TRBD2	many	TRBV5-1	CASSPTSGGASYNEQFF	TGCGCCAGCAGCCCGACTAGCGGGGGGGCCTCCTACAATGAGCAGTTCTTC
TRBJ2-1	-	many	TRBV5-1	CASSLEDRGEQFF	TGCGCCAGCAGCTTGGAAGATCGGGGAGAGCAGTTCTTC
TRBJ2-1	-	many	TRBV14	CASAPGTNNEQFF	TGTGCCAGCGCCCCCGGGACCAACAATGAGCAGTTCTTC
TRBJ1-2	-	many	TRBV5-1	CASSLAQRDGGYTF	TGCGCCAGCAGCTTGGCCCAACGGGACGGTGGCTACACCTTC
TRBJ1-1	-	many	TRBV29-1	CSETTVITEAFF	TGCAGCGAGACAACTGTTATCACTGAAGCTTTCTTT
TRBJ2-3	-	many	TRBV7-2	CASSPLDYTDTQYF	TGTGCCAGCAGCCCACTGGACTACACAGATACGCAGTATTTT